This TCR beta chain derives from a study of blood T cell repertoires in COVID-19. The germline V gene has CDR1 KGHDR and CDR2 SFDVKD. This CDR3 is built from 14 residues. V dropped 3 bases and J dropped 4 bases, with 11 bases sitting between them. In the source study's methods: The authors estimated nucleated cell counts from reference gene primer amplification. TCRdb's copy holds only in-frame clones and misses some; the assay was immunoSEQ multiplex PCR. The DNA gave D and trimming, while V, J and clone size come from that table. Of about 210,000 clones in the sample, about 91% are singletons; the top ten hold around a tenth.

The sequence was obtained from a man aged 18-30 years with acute COVID-19. The sample was PBMCs or T cells enriched from blood (not recorded which). The chain recombines TRBV24-1 with TRBJ1-2; unclear D gene. The CDR3 DNA is TGTGCCACCAGTGATCCCCCACAGAGCTATGGCTACACCTTC. The encoded protein is CATSDPPQSYGYTF.